This is a list of T cell receptor beta chains from one sample in a study of cytomegalovirus exposure and HLA in healthy donors. Clones were sequenced by immunoSEQ multiplex PCR, and TCRdb holds only the in-frame ones, with some missing. The sample lists 200,000 or so clones; roughly 83% were seen once. Source material: PBMCs. These receptor sequences come from a woman aged 18-30 years in good health and CMV-seronegative. CDR3s include the opening cysteine and the closing phenylalanine or tryptophan. A D gene is named only where the DNA matches it firmly. Size is stated for part of the rows, as once, few or many counts, or as a class when the clone is expanded.

J gene | V gene | D gene | clone size | CDR3 DNA | CDR3 protein
TRBJ2-3 | TRBV11-2 | TRBD2 | - | TGTGCCAGCAGCTTTGGGGAGGGCCGTAACACAGATACGCAGTATTTT | CASSFGEGRNTDTQYF
TRBJ1-2 | TRBV6-6 | - | few | TGTGCCAGCACCAAAGGGATTCGAGGACCTAACTATGGCTACACCTTC | CASTKGIRGPNYGYTF
TRBJ2-7 | TRBV21-1 | - | - | TGTGCCAGCAACGGGCCTCTAGCGGGAGGGTGCTACGAGCAGTACTTC | CASNGPLAGGCYEQYF
TRBJ2-3 | TRBV6-4 | - | - | TGTGCCAGCAGTGTGCCCCGGACAGCCTGCACAGATACGCAGTATTTT | CASSVPRTACTDTQYF
TRBJ1-2 | TRBV18 | TRBD1 | - | TGTGCCAGCTCACCACCGGGACAGGGGGCGTCTTGGGGCTACACCTTC | CASSPPGQGASWGYTF
TRBJ1-3 | TRBV6-1 | - | - | TGTGCCAGCAGTCCAGGAGGGATATCGGGAAACACCATATATTTT | CASSPGGISGNTIYF
TRBJ2-5 | TRBV5-4 | TRBD1 | - | TGTGCCAGCAGCTTGAATACCCAGGGGGAGTACTTC | CASSLNTQGEYF
TRBJ2-2 | TRBV29-1 | TRBD2 | - | TGCAGCGCCGATTTAGCGGGAGTTAGCACCGGGGAGCTGTTTTTT | CSADLAGVSTGELFF
TRBJ1-3 | TRBV28 | TRBD1 | - | TGTGCCAGCAGGCCCCAGGGGGCGCGAGGAAACACCATATATTTT | CASRPQGARGNTIYF
TRBJ2-7 | TRBV7-9 | - | - | TGTGCCAGCAGCTACGTGGAGGGCGGAAGGTACGAGCAGTACTTC | CASSYVEGGRYEQYF
TRBJ2-1 | TRBV19 | - | - | TGTGCCAGTAGTCGCTTGGGGGCTAGCGGAGGGGCTAGCTCCTACAATGAGCAGTTCTTC | CASSRLGASGGASSYNEQFF
TRBJ1-2 | TRBV11-2 | - | - | TGTGCCAGCAGCTTAGATCGGGTGGACGGCTACACCTTC | CASSLDRVDGYTF
TRBJ2-7 | TRBV5-1 | TRBD1 | - | TGCGCCAGCAGTGAGTGGACAGGCCTCTCCTACGAGCAGTACTTC | CASSEWTGLSYEQYF
TRBJ2-7 | TRBV14 | TRBD1 | few | TGTGCCAGCAGCGCCCGGGACAGTTCCTACGAGCAGTACTTC | CASSARDSSYEQYF
TRBJ2-7 | TRBV2 | - | - | TGTGCCAGCAATCGAGAGCAACAGGGCCGGCAGTACTTC | CASNREQQGRQYF
TRBJ1-5 | TRBV6-6 | - | - | TGTGCCAGCAGTTACTCCAGGGGTGAGAATCAGCCCCAGCATTTT | CASSYSRGENQPQHF
TRBJ2-7 | TRBV7-3 | TRBD1 | - | TGTGCCAGCAGCTCCGGGACAGGGGGCTACGAGCAGTACTTC | CASSSGTGGYEQYF
TRBJ2-5 | TRBV29-1 | - | - | TGCAGCGGCTCGCGAGGAGAGACCCAGTACTTC | CSGSRGETQYF
TRBJ1-1 | TRBV18 | TRBD1 | - | TGTGCCAGCTCCCCATATCAGGGGGCTGATACTGAAGCTTTCTTT | CASSPYQGADTEAFF
TRBJ1-1 | TRBV7-8 | - | - | TGTGCCAGCAGCTTGAGCGATCGGCTTGGTGGGGCTTTCTTT | CASSLSDRLGGAFF
TRBJ1-2 | TRBV4-1 | - | once | TGCGCCAGCAGCCAAGAACTTAATTCCGGTTTTGGCGGCTACACCTTC | CASSQELNSGFGGYTF
TRBJ1-2 | TRBV28 | - | - | TGTGCCAGCAGTTTTTACCTGGGGCCGGAGGGCTACACCTTC | CASSFYLGPEGYTF
TRBJ2-7 | TRBV13 | - | - | TGTGCCAGCAGCTTAGGCCCCTTCCGTTCCTCCTACGAGCAGTACTTC | CASSLGPFRSSYEQYF
TRBJ2-7 | TRBV20-1 | - | - | TGCAGTGCCCACGTGACCTACGAGCAGTACTTC | CSAHVTYEQYF
TRBJ2-7 | TRBV6-5 | - | few | TGTGCCAGCAGTTACACCGACGGACCCTACGAGCAGTACTTC | CASSYTDGPYEQYF
TRBJ2-7 | TRBV29-1 | - | once | TGCAGCGTTGGAGTAGGATCCTACGAGCAGTACTTC | CSVGVGSYEQYF
TRBJ2-1 | TRBV20-1 | - | - | TGCAGTGCTACCCTTTACAATGAGCAGTTCTTC | CSATLYNEQFF
TRBJ2-7 | TRBV11-2 | TRBD1 | - | TGTGCCAGCAGTTTCGGGACAGGGAACTACGAGCAGTACTTC | CASSFGTGNYEQYF
TRBJ2-7 | TRBV5-1 | - | - | TGCGCCAGCAGCTTGTTTGGGTCAGGGCCCACCTACGAGCAGTACTTC | CASSLFGSGPTYEQYF
TRBJ2-7 | TRBV6-5 | TRBD2 | - | TGTGCCAGCAGTAGAGGGACTAACTACGAGCAGTACTTC | CASSRGTNYEQYF
TRBJ1-3 | TRBV25-1 | - | - | TGTGCCAGCAGTGCAGGGGCCATATATTTT | CASSAGAIYF
TRBJ2-2 | TRBV6-5 | - | - | TGTGCCAGCGCAGGGGACACCGGGGAGCTGTTTTTT | CASAGDTGELFF
TRBJ1-2 | TRBV18 | - | - | TGTGCCAGCTCAGCTCAGGGGAGCTACTATGGCTACACCTTC | CASSAQGSYYGYTF
TRBJ2-1 | TRBV29-1 | - | many | TGCAGCGTTGGGTCGGGACTTGGGCACGAGGGGAGGATCTACAATGAGCAGTTCTTC | CSVGSGLGHEGRIYNEQFF
TRBJ1-1 | TRBV28 | TRBD1 | - | TGTGCCAGCAGTCAACAGGGGGTAAGGACTGAAGCTTTCTTT | CASSQQGVRTEAFF
TRBJ2-7 | TRBV6-1 | - | - | TGTGCCAGCAGAGCCAGCCGGCGATACGAGCAGTACTTC | CASRASRRYEQYF
TRBJ1-3 | TRBV9 | - | - | TGTGCCAGCAGCGACAGGGAGATCTCTGGAAACACCATATATTTT | CASSDREISGNTIYF
TRBJ1-2 | TRBV5-6 | - | - | TGTGCCAGCAGCCCGAGGAAGGCAGGGGCGCATGGCTACACCTTC | CASSPRKAGAHGYTF
TRBJ1-2 | TRBV2 | - | - | TGTGCCAGCAGTCAGTCTAACTATGGCTACACCTTC | CASSQSNYGYTF
TRBJ1-1 | TRBV7-3 | TRBD1 | - | TGTGCCAGCAGCCGGGACAGGTTCACTGAAGCTTTCTTT | CASSRDRFTEAFF
TRBJ2-1 | TRBV7-3 | - | once | TGTGCCAGCGGCGGTCAACAAGATACTGAGCAGTTCTTC | CASGGQQDTEQFF
TRBJ1-5 | TRBV30 | - | - | TGTGCCTGGAGTGTAGCTAGGGTTGGTCAGCCCCAGCATTTT | CAWSVARVGQPQHF
TRBJ1-1 | TRBV6-5 | TRBD1 | - | TGTGCCAGCAGTCGGGGGACAGGGAACACTGAAGCTTTCTTT | CASSRGTGNTEAFF
TRBJ2-3 | TRBV7-7 | TRBD1 | - | TGTGCTAGCAGCCCTGCGGGACAGGGGGCTCCAGATACGCAGTATTTT | CASSPAGQGAPDTQYF
TRBJ1-4 | TRBV6-1 | - | - | TGTGCCAGCAGTGAAGTGGCGCTGAGGGGCATCGATGAAAAACTGTTTTTT | CASSEVALRGIDEKLFF
TRBJ1-5 | TRBV6-1 | - | - | TGTGCCAGCACTCCCAGGGGCGCGGGTCAGCCCCAGCATTTT | CASTPRGAGQPQHF
TRBJ2-2 | TRBV6-1 | - | - | TGTGCCAGCAGTGAAAGCAGTACAACTGGGGGGGAGCTGTTTTTT | CASSESSTTGGELFF
TRBJ2-2 | TRBV2 | TRBD2 | - | TGTGCCAGCAGTGAAACGACTAGCGGGACCGGGGAGCTGTTTTTT | CASSETTSGTGELFF
TRBJ1-6 | TRBV29-1 | - | - | TGCAGCGCCCGGGGGACGAGCTCCTATAATTCACCCCTCCACTTT | CSARGTSSYNSPLHF
TRBJ2-5 | TRBV5-1 | TRBD2 | - | TGCGCCAGCAGCTTGGTACGGGGGGGAGTGGAGACCCAGTACTTC | CASSLVRGGVETQYF
TRBJ1-1 | TRBV4-1 | - | - | TGCGCCAGCAGCAGAGAAGAGCGTGAAGCTTTCTTT | CASSREEREAFF
TRBJ1-2 | TRBV20-1 | - | - | TGCAGTGCTAGGACCCACTATGGCTACACCTTC | CSARTHYGYTF
TRBJ1-5 | TRBV27 | - | - | TGTGCCAGCAGCGACACATCAGAGAATCAGCCCCAGCATTTT | CASSDTSENQPQHF
TRBJ1-1 | TRBV6-5 | - | - | TGTGCCAGCAGTTACTCGATTTTCAGCCTGAACACTGAAGCTTTCTTT | CASSYSIFSLNTEAFF
TRBJ1-3 | TRBV29-1 | TRBD1 | - | TGCAGCGTTGAGGTCAACAGGGGTTCTGGAAACACCATATATTTT | CSVEVNRGSGNTIYF